This T cell receptor beta chain is drawn from a study of shared clonotypes between healthy human individuals. About the research overall: A donor's plate count was three for CD4 naive and three for CD4 memory; CD8 naive had two and CD8 memory one.

The CDR3 has 17 amino acids. Germline V gives CDR1 SGDLS, CDR2 YYNGEE. Losses at the gene ends were 4 bases for V and 3 bases for J; bases not matched to a gene: 10. This table comes from immunoSEQ multiplex PCR, and its TCRdb copy is limited to in-frame clones, with some not included. The sample has around 1.4 million clones; about 98.5% are singletons. The clonotype was recovered from a man aged 25 to 45 in good health. This sequence joins TRBV9 and TRBJ2-1, with 10 bases matching TRBD2. Sequenced material: naive CD4+ T cells sorted from blood. Subset denoted: CD45RA+ positively selected. Here the CDR3 reads CASSPKASGSIYNEQFF. In DNA form, the CDR3 reads TGTGCCAGCAGCCCCAAGGCTAGCGGGAGTATCTACAATGAGCAGTTCTTC.